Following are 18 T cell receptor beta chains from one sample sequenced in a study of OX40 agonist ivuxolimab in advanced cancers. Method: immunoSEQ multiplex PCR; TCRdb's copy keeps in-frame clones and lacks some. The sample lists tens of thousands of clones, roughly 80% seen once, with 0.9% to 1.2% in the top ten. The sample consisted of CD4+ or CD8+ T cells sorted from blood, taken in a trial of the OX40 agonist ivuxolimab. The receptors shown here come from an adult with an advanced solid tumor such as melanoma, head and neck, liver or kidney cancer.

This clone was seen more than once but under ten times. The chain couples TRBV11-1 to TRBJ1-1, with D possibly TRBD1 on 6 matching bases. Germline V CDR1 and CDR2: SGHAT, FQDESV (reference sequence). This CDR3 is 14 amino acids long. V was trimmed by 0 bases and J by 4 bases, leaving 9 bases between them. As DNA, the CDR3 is TGTGCCAGCAGCTTAGCCCAGGGGTTCACTGAAGCTTTCTTT. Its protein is CASSLAQGFTEAFF.

CDR3 nucleotides: TGCGCCAGCAGCCAAGGGGTTGGCCGGGGGGTAACCTACAATGAGCAGTTCTTC. It codes for CASSQGVGRGVTYNEQFF. The rearrangement uses TRBV4-1 and TRBJ2-1; 7 bases fit TRBD2. Trimming removed 1 base from V and 2 bases from J; junction bases left unmatched: 11. CDR3 length equals 18 residues. Germline V lookup: CDR1 MGHRA, CDR2 YSYEKL.

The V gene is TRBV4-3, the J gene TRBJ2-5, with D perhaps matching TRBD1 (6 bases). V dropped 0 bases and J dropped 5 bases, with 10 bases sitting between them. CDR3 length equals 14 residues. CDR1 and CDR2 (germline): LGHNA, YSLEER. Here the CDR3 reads CASSQEGAGETQYF. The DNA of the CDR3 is TGCGCCAGCAGCCAAGAGGGGGCGGGCGAGACCCAGTACTTC.

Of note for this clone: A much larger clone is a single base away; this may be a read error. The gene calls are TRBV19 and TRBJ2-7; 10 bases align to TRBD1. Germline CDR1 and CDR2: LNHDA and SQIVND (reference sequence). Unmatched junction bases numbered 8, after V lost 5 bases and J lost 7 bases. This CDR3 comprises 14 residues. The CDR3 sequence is CASSVGTGVGEQYF. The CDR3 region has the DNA TGTGCCAGTAGTGTCGGGACAGGGGTGGGGGAGCAGTACTTC.

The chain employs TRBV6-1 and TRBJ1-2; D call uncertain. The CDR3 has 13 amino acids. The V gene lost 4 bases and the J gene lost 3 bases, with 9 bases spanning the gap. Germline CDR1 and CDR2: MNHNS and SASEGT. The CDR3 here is CASSARTHYGYTF. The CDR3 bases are TGTGCCAGCAGTGCCCGGACTCACTATGGCTACACCTTC.

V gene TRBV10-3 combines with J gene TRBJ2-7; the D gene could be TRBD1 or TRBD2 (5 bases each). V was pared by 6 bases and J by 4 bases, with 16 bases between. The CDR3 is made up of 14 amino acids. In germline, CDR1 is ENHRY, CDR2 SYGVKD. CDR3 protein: CAISRDPEVYEQYF. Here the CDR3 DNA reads TGTGCCATCAGCCGGGACCCGGAGGTGTACGAGCAGTACTTC.

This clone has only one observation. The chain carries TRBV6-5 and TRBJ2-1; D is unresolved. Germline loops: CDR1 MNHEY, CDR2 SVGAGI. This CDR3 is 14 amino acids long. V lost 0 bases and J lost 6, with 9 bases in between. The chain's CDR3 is CASSYSRVVNEQFF. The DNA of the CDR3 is TGTGCCAGCAGTTACTCACGAGTTGTCAATGAGCAGTTCTTC.

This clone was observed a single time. CDR3 amino acids: CASSTSPRGEQYV. Written as DNA, the CDR3 is TGTGCCAGCAGTACATCTCCCAGAGGCGAGCAGTACGTC. The J gene is TRBJ2-7, the V gene TRBV28; no firm D call. The CDR3 spans 13 residues. V lost 5 bases and J lost 6, with 14 bases in between. Looked up from germline, CDR1 is MDHEN and CDR2 is SYDVKM.

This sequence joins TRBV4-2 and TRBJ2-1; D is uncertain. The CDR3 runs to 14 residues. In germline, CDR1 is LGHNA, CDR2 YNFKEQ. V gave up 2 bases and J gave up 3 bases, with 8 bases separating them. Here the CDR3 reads CASSQRPNYNEQFF. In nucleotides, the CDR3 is TGTGCCAGCAGCCAACGGCCCAACTACAATGAGCAGTTCTTC.

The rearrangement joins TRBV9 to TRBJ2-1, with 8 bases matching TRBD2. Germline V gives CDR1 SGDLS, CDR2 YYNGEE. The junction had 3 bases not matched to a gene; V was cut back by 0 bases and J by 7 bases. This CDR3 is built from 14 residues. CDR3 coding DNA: TGTGCCAGCAGCGTAGTGGGACTAGAAAATGAGCAGTTCTTC. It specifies CASSVVGLENEQFF.

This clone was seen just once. The CDR3 DNA follows: TGTGCCAGCAGTTACTCTCAGTACACCAACCAAGAGACCCAGTACTTC. Residues: CASSYSQYTNQETQYF. This rearrangement joins TRBV6-5 to TRBJ2-5; D is unclear. Trimming took 0 bases from V and 0 from J, leaving 11 bases between them. CDR3 size: 16 residues. CDR1 and CDR2 from the germline V gene are MNHEY and SVGAGI.

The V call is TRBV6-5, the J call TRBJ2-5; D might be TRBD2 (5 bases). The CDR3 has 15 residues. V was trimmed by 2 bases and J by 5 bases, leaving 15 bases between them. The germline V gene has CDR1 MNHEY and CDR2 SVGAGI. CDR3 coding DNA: TGTGCCAGCAGTTACCAACCCGGAGGTGGGGAGACCCAGTACTTC. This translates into CASSYQPGGGETQYF.

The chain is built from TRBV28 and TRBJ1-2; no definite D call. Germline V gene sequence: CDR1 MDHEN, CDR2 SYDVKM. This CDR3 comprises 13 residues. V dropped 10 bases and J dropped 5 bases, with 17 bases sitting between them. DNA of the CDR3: TGTGCCACCAAAGAGGGAGGTCCGTATGGCTACACCTTC. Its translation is CATKEGGPYGYTF.

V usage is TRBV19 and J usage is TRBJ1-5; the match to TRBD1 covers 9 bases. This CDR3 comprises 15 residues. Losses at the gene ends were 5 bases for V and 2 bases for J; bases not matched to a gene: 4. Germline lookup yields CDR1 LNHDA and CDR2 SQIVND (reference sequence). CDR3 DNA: TGTGCCAGTAGTTTAAGGACAGGGGGCAATCAGCCCCAGCATTTT. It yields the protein CASSLRTGGNQPQHF. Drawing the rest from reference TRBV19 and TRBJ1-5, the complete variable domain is DGGITQSPKYLFRKEGQNVTLSCEQNLNHDAMYWYRQDPGQGLRLIYYSQIVNDFQKGDIAEGYSVSREKKESFPLTVTSAQKNPTAFYLCASSLRTGGNQPQHFGDGTRLSIL.

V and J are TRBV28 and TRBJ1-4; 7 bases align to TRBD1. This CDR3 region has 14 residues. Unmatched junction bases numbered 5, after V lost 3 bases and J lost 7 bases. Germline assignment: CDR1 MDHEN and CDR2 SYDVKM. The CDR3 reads CASSLSTGSEKLFF. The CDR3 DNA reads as TGTGCCAGCAGTTTGTCGACAGGGAGTGAAAAACTGTTTTTT.

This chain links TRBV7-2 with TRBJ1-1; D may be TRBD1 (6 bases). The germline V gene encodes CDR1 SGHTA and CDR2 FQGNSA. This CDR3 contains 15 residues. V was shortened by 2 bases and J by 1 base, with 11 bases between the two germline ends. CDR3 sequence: CASSLRTARNTEAFF. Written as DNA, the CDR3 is TGTGCCAGCAGCTTAAGGACAGCCAGGAACACTGAAGCTTTCTTT.

The CDR3 sequence is CASSPRGPNEKLFF. CDR3 DNA sequence: TGTGCCAGCAGTCCGCGGGGCCCTAATGAAAAACTGTTTTTT. The chain has TRBV6-5 and TRBJ1-4, with D perhaps TRBD1 (5 bases). Germline CDR1 is MNHEY and CDR2 is SVGAGI. The CDR3 spans 14 residues. V gave up 5 bases and J gave up 3 bases, with 10 bases separating them.

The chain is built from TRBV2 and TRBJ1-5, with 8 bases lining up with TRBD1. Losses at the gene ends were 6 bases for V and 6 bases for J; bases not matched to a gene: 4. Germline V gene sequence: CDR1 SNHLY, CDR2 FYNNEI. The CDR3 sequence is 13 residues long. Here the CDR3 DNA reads TGTGCCAGCAGAACAGGGGGTAGTCAGCCCCAGCATTTT. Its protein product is CASRTGGSQPQHF. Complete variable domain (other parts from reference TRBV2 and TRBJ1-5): EPEVTQTPSHQVTQMGQEVILRCVPISNHLYFYWYRQILGQKVEFLVSFYNNEISEKSEIFDDQFSVERPDGSNFTLKIRSTKLEDSAMYFCASRTGGSQPQHFGDGTRLSIL.